These 17 T cell receptor beta chains originate from one sample sequenced in a study of cytotoxic CD8 clonotypes in ibrutinib-treated CLL. Measured with immunoSEQ multiplex PCR; TCRdb has only the in-frame clones, and not every one. Among hundreds of thousands of clones, about three quarters were seen once, and the ten largest hold less than 20%. The source was PBMCs, collected after 24 months of ibrutinib treatment. The receptor set was obtained from a human donor with chronic lymphocytic leukemia.

This clone was counted a few times. The CDR3, as DNA: TGTGCCAGCAGTCCATCCTCCGGCGACAGGGGTTACGAGCAGTACTTC. Its protein product is CASSPSSGDRGYEQYF. The chain is built from TRBV27 and TRBJ2-7, with 8 bases matching TRBD1. Unmatched junction bases numbered 13, after V lost 5 bases and J lost 4 bases. This CDR3 has 16 amino acids. Germline CDR1 MNHEY, CDR2 SMNVEV (reference sequence).

V usage is TRBV5-1 and J usage is TRBJ2-7; 7 bases agree with TRBD1. V trimming: 2 bases; J trimming: 3 bases; junction bases outside the gene matches: 8. CDR3 length: 15 residues. Germline loops: CDR1 SGHRS, CDR2 YFSETQ. The CDR3 reads CASSFTGDSVYEQYF. The CDR3, as DNA: TGCGCCAGCAGCTTTACAGGGGATTCTGTCTACGAGCAGTACTTC.

This chain joins TRBV23-1 and TRBJ2-7; TRBD1 matches at 7 bases. TRBV23-1 is an open reading frame, and its role is uncertain. The CDR3 covers 15 residues. The V and J ends lost 1 base and 0 bases, in that order; junction bases with no gene match: 3. The CDR3 coding sequence is TGCGCCAGCAGTCAATTCCGACAGGGCTCCTACGAGCAGTACTTC. Protein sequence: CASSQFRQGSYEQYF.

The chain employs TRBV7-9 and TRBJ2-7; D assignment may be TRBD1 or TRBD2 (5 bases each). The CDR3 sequence is 15 residues long. Germline CDR1 SEHNR, CDR2 FQNEAQ (reference sequence). Trimming shortened V by 3 bases and J by 3 bases, and 15 bases separated the two germline ends. The CDR3 is CASSFQGDGFYEQYF. The CDR3 region has the DNA TGTGCCAGCAGCTTTCAAGGGGACGGGTTCTACGAGCAGTACTTC.

The chain recombines TRBV29-1 with TRBJ2-3, with TRBD1 matching 9 bases. Germline V gives CDR1 SQVTM, CDR2 ANQGSEA. Unmatched junction bases numbered 5, after V lost 0 bases and J lost 4 bases. There are 15 residues in the CDR3. Here the CDR3 DNA reads TGCAGCGTTGAAGATTCCGGGACAGGGTCAGATACGCAGTATTTT. Residues: CSVEDSGTGSDTQYF.

This chain links TRBV6-5 with TRBJ2-1; D might be TRBD2 (6 bases). The V and J ends lost 4 bases and 6 bases respectively, with 7 bases between them. Germline lookup yields CDR1 MNHEY and CDR2 SVGAGI. The CDR3 extends over 12 amino acids. The CDR3 DNA sequence: TGTGCCAGCAGTTGGAGGGCCAATGAGCAGTTCTTC. Residues: CASSWRANEQFF.

Only one count was recorded for this clone. J is TRBJ2-1 and V is TRBV6-6, with 11 bases aligning to TRBD2. CDR3 length: 13 residues. V trimming: 4 bases; J trimming: 8 bases; junction bases outside the gene matches: 1. Looked up from germline, CDR1 is MNHNY and CDR2 is SVGAGI (reference sequence). The CDR3 spells CASSLAGGYEQFF. CDR3 coding DNA: TGTGCCAGCAGTTTAGCGGGAGGGTATGAGCAGTTCTTC.

CDR3 DNA: TGTGCCAGCAGCAAGACTAGCGGGAGTGTGGAGCAGTTCTTC. It codes for CASSKTSGSVEQFF. This sequence joins TRBV7-3 and TRBJ2-1; the match to TRBD2 covers 12 bases. V lost 5 bases, J lost 10 bases, and 6 bases stayed unmatched. The CDR3 has 14 amino acids. The V gene's germline CDR1 is SGHTA and CDR2 FQGTGA.

The V and J genes are TRBV7-2 and TRBJ1-5; TRBD1 matches 7 bases. Germline trimming cut 1 base from V and 5 bases from J; bases unmatched to any gene: 2. The CDR3 loop spans 14 amino acids. CDR1 and CDR2 (germline): SGHTA, FQGNSA. The CDR3 loop is CASSLGDRYQPQHF. The CDR3 bases are TGTGCCAGCAGCTTAGGGGACAGATATCAGCCCCAGCATTTT. The full variable domain, completed using reference TRBV7-2 and TRBJ1-5, is GAGVSQSPSNKVTEKGKDVELRCDPISGHTALYWYRQSLGQGLEFLIYFQGNSAPDKSGLPSDRFSAERTGGSVSTLTIQRTQQEDSAVYLCASSLGDRYQPQHFGDGTRLSIL.

This clone was seen a few times. The rearrangement uses TRBV6-5 and TRBJ1-2; TRBD1 matches at 11 bases. V dropped 7 bases and J dropped 12; count of bases not matched to a gene: 10. This CDR3 has 13 residues. Germline lookup yields CDR1 MNHEY and CDR2 SVGAGI. The CDR3: CASTGGQGAGDTF. The CDR3 coding sequence is TGTGCCAGCACCGGAGGACAGGGGGCAGGCGACACCTTC.

The rearrangement links TRBV7-8 to TRBJ2-7; D remains unclear. The germline V gene encodes CDR1 SGHVS and CDR2 FQNEAQ. The germline V and J ends were trimmed by 3 bases and 3 bases, with 15 bases remaining between them. This CDR3 comprises 15 residues. The CDR3 DNA reads as TGTGCCAGCAGCTTGTCTAGTAATCTCATCTACGAGCAGTACTTC. This translates into CASSLSSNLIYEQYF.

The chain employs TRBV9 and TRBJ2-3; 9 positions agree with TRBD2. The V segment lost 4 bases and the J segment 4 bases; nucleotides outside the gene matches: 10. Looked up from germline, CDR1 is SGDLS and CDR2 is YYNGEE. The CDR3 has 16 residues. The CDR3, as DNA: TGTGCCAGCAGCCCGATTAGCGGGAGAGCCCCAGATACGCAGTATTTT. Its protein product is CASSPISGRAPDTQYF.

This clone showed up just a few times. The gene calls are TRBV7-2 and TRBJ1-1; D is possibly TRBD1 (6 bases). Germline CDR1 is SGHTA and CDR2 is FQGNSA. Trimming left V 2 bases short and J 8 bases short, with 15 bases between. The CDR3 runs 14 residues. CDR3 sequence (DNA): TGTGCCAGCAGCTTACAGGCCCAGGGGCCCGAAGCTTTCTTT. It translates to CASSLQAQGPEAFF.

The chain is built from TRBV11-2 and TRBJ2-7; 7 bases map to TRBD1. The V gene end was trimmed by 5 bases and the J gene end by 3 bases; junction bases not matched to a gene: 13. The CDR3 consists of 16 residues. Germline V lookup: CDR1 SGHAT, CDR2 FQNNGV. CDR3 sequence reads: CASSQRGQGQSYEQYF. In DNA form, the CDR3 reads TGTGCCAGCAGCCAAAGGGGGCAGGGGCAAAGCTACGAGCAGTACTTC.

CDR3 coding DNA: TGTGCCAGCAGCTTCGGGACAGGGAACACTGAAGCTTTCTTT. Amino acid sequence: CASSFGTGNTEAFF. V and J are TRBV11-2 and TRBJ1-1; TRBD1 aligns across 8 bases. Germline V gene lookup returns CDR1 SGHAT and CDR2 FQNNGV. The CDR3 totals 14 residues. Losses at the gene ends were 3 bases for V and 1 base for J; bases not matched to a gene: 1.

The chain uses TRBV7-3 and TRBJ1-3; the match to TRBD1 covers 7 bases. Germline trimming cut 4 bases from V and 9 bases from J; bases unmatched to any gene: 15. Germline CDR1 reads SGHTA; CDR2 reads FQGTGA. The CDR3 consists of 16 residues. The CDR3 reads CASSWGGVQGLVTIYF. The CDR3 DNA reads TGTGCCAGCAGCTGGGGAGGGGTACAGGGGTTAGTCACCATATATTTT.

The chain couples TRBV7-3 to TRBJ2-5; TRBD2 is a possible D gene (6 bases). V was trimmed by 5 bases and J by 4 bases, leaving 8 bases between them. CDR1 SGHTA and CDR2 FQGTGA come from the germline V gene. There are 12 residues in the CDR3. The CDR3 loop is CASSSGSETQYF. The CDR3 DNA is TGTGCCAGCAGCAGCGGGTCAGAGACCCAGTACTTC.